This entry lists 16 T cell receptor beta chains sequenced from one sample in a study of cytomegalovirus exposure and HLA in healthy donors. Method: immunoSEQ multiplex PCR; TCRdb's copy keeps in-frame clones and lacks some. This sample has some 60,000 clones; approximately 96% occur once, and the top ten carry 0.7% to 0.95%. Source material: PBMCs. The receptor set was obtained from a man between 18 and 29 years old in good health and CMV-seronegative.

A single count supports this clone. The CDR3 sequence: CASSGDRGSDTQYF. The CDR3 DNA sequence: TGCGCCAGCAGTGGGGACAGGGGTTCAGATACGCAGTATTTT. The chain uses TRBV10-2 and TRBJ2-3, with TRBD1 matching over 10 bases. Trimming took 4 bases from V and 4 from J; bases not matched to a gene: 2. Germline CDR1 WSHSY, CDR2 SAAADI. This CDR3 is 14 amino acids long.

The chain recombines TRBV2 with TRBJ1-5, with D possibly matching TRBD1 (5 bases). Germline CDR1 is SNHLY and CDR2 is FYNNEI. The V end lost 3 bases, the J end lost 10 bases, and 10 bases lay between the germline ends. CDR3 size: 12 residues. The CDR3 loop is CASSEGDLPQHF. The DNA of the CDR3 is TGTGCCAGCAGTGAGGGGGACTTACCCCAGCATTTT.

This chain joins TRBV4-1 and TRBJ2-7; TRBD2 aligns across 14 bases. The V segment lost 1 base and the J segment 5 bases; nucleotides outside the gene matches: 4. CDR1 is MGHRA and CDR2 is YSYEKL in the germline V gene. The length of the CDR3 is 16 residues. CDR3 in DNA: TGCGCCAGCAGCCAAGCATTGGGACTAGCGGGAGACGAGCAGTACTTC. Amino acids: CASSQALGLAGDEQYF.

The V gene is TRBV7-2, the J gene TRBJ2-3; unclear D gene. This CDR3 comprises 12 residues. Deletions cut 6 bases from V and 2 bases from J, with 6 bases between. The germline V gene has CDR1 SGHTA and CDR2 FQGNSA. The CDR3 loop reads CASSTYTDTQYF. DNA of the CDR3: TGTGCCAGCAGTACCTACACAGATACGCAGTATTTT. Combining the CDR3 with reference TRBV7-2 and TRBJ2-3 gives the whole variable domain GAGVSQSPSNKVTEKGKDVELRCDPISGHTALYWYRQSLGQGLEFLIYFQGNSAPDKSGLPSDRFSAERTGGSVSTLTIQRTQQEDSAVYLCASSTYTDTQYFGPGTRLTVL.

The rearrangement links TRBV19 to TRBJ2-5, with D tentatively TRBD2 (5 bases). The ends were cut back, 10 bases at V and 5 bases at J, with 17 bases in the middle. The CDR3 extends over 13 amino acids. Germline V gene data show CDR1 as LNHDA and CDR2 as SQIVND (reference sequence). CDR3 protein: CATSREFQETQYF. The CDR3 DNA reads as TGTGCCACCTCTCGGGAATTCCAGGAGACCCAGTACTTC. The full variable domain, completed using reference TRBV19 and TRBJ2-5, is DGGITQSPKYLFRKEGQNVTLSCEQNLNHDAMYWYRQDPGQGLRLIYYSQIVNDFQKGDIAEGYSVSREKKESFPLTVTSAQKNPTAFYLCATSREFQETQYFGPGTRLLVL.

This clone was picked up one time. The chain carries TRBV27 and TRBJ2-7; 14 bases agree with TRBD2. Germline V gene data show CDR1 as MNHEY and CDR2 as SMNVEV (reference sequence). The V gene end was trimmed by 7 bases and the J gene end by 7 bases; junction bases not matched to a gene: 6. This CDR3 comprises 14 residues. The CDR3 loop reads CASKPGLAGEEQYF. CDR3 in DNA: TGTGCCAGCAAACCGGGACTAGCGGGAGAAGAGCAGTACTTC.

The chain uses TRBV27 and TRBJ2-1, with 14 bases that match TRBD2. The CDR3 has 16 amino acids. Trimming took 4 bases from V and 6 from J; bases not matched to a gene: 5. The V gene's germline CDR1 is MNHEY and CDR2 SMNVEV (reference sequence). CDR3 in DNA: TGTGCCAGCAGTTCGGGGACTAGCGGGAGACCCAATGAGCAGTTCTTC. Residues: CASSSGTSGRPNEQFF.

The DNA of the CDR3 is TGTGCCAGTAGTATTGTGGGCAGCTCTGGAAACACCATATATTTT. Its protein product is CASSIVGSSGNTIYF. V and J are TRBV19 and TRBJ1-3; D is ambiguous. The ends were cut back, 3 bases at V and 0 bases at J, with 9 bases in the middle. CDR1 and CDR2 (germline): LNHDA, SQIVND (reference sequence). The CDR3 contains 15 residues. Complete variable domain (other parts from reference TRBV19 and TRBJ1-3): DGGITQSPKYLFRKEGQNVTLSCEQNLNHDAMYWYRQDPGQGLRLIYYSQIVNDFQKGDIAEGYSVSREKKESFPLTVTSAQKNPTAFYLCASSIVGSSGNTIYFGEGSWLTVV.

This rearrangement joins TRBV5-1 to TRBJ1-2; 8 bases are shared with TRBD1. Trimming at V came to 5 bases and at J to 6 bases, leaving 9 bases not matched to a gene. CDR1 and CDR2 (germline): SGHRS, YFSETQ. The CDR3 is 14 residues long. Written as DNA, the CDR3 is TGCGCCAGCAGGGAGTGGACAGGGTCCCATGGCTACACCTTC. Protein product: CASREWTGSHGYTF.

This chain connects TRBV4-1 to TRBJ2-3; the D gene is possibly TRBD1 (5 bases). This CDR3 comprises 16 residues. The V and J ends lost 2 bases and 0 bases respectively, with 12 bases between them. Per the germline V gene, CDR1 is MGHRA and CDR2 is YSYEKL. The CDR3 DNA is TGCGCCAGCAGCCAACCATTGTACAGGAGCACAGATACGCAGTATTTT. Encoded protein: CASSQPLYRSTDTQYF.

CDR3 nucleotides: TGTGCCAGCAGCGCGGGCGGGGAGACCCAGTACTTC. Translation gives CASSAGGETQYF. This chain links TRBV5-8 with TRBJ2-5, with D possibly TRBD2 on 5 matching bases. Per germline, CDR1 SGHTS and CDR2 YDEGEE. V gave up 4 bases and J gave up 5 bases, with 9 bases separating them. This CDR3 is 12 amino acids long.

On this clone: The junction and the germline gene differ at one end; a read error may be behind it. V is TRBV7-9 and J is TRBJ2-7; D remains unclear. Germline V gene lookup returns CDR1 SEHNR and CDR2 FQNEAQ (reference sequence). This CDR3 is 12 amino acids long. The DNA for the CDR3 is TGTGCCAGCAGCTTAGGAGGCGGAGTTTCGCACTTC. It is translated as CASSLGGGVSHF.

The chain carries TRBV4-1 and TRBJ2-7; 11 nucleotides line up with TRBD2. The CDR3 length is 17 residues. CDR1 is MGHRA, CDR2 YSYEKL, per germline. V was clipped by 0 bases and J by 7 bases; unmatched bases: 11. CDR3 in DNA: TGCGCCAGCAGCCAAGATAAGGGACTAGCGGCCTTTCCTGAGCAGTACTTC. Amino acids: CASSQDKGLAAFPEQYF.

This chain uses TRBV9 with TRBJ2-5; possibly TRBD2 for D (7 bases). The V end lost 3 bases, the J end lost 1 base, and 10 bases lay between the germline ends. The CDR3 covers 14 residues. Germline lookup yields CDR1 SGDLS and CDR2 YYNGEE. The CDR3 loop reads CASSEAGAQETQYF. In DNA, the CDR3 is TGTGCCAGCAGCGAGGCGGGGGCCCAAGAGACCCAGTACTTC.

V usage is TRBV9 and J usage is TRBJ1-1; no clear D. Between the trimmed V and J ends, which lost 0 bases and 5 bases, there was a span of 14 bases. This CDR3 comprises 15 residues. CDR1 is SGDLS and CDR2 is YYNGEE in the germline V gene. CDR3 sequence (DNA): TGTGCCAGCAGCGTAGTGGCGGGAGGGTGGACTGAAGCTTTCTTT. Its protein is CASSVVAGGWTEAFF. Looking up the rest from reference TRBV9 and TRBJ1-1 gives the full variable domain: DSGVTQTPKHLITATGQRVTLRCSPRSGDLSVYWYQQSLDQGLQFLIQYYNGEERAKGNILERFSAQQFPDLHSELNLSSLELGDSALYFCASSVVAGGWTEAFFGQGTRLTVV.

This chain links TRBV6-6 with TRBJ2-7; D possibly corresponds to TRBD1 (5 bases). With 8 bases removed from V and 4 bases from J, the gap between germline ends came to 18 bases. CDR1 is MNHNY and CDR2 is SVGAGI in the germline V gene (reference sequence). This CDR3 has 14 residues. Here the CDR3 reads CASHTGRAEYEQYF. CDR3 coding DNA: TGTGCCAGCCATACCGGCAGGGCCGAATACGAGCAGTACTTC.